Listed here are 27 T cell receptor beta chains from one sample, sequenced in a study of blood T cell repertoires in COVID-19. The data were produced by immunoSEQ multiplex PCR, yet TCRdb's version contains in-frame clones alone and is incomplete. The sample includes approximately 80,000 clones, over 75% seen only once; the top ten take approximately 45%. What was sequenced was peripheral blood. The receptors here all came from a human donor in a cohort sampled during active COVID-19.

This chain joins TRBV7-9 and TRBJ2-5; the match to TRBD1 covers 9 bases. V was pared by 4 bases and J by 3 bases, with 3 bases of the junction left unmatched. The CDR3 contains 14 residues. Germline V gene sequence: CDR1 SEHNR, CDR2 FQNEAQ (reference sequence). The CDR3 region is CASSSQGAEETQYF. The CDR3 DNA is TGTGCCAGCAGCTCACAGGGGGCAGAAGAGACCCAGTACTTC.

This clone was seen only once. The chain couples TRBV2 to TRBJ2-3; TRBD2 matches 12 bases. The CDR3 contains 16 residues. V lost 4 bases to trimming and J lost 4 bases; unmatched junction nucleotides: 6. The germline CDR1 and CDR2 sequences are SNHLY and FYNNEI. The CDR3 spells CASSVFGTSGSDTQYF. The CDR3 nucleotides read TGTGCCAGCAGTGTTTTCGGGACTAGCGGGTCAGATACGCAGTATTTT. Using reference TRBV2 and TRBJ2-3 for the parts outside the CDR3, the full variable domain is EPEVTQTPSHQVTQMGQEVILRCVPISNHLYFYWYRQILGQKVEFLVSFYNNEISEKSEIFDDQFSVERPDGSNFTLKIRSTKLEDSAMYFCASSVFGTSGSDTQYFGPGTRLTVL.

The genes are TRBV7-2 and TRBJ2-5; 12 bases align to TRBD2. The CDR3 is made up of 17 amino acids. Germline V gives CDR1 SGHTA, CDR2 FQGNSA. J lost 2 bases, V lost 1 base, and 5 bases had no gene match. The CDR3 DNA reads TGTGCCAGCAGCTTAGGTCCACTAGCGGGGGGTCAAGAGACCCAGTACTTC. Amino acid sequence: CASSLGPLAGGQETQYF. The whole variable domain, remainder taken from reference TRBV7-2 and TRBJ2-5, is GAGVSQSPSNKVTEKGKDVELRCDPISGHTALYWYRQSLGQGLEFLIYFQGNSAPDKSGLPSDRFSAERTGGSVSTLTIQRTQQEDSAVYLCASSLGPLAGGQETQYFGPGTRLLVL.

This chain connects TRBV18 to TRBJ1-2; weak D call: TRBD1 (6 bases). CDR3 length: 13 residues. Between the trimmed V and J ends, which lost 2 bases and 7 bases, there was a span of 11 bases. Germline V gene sequence: CDR1 KGHSH, CDR2 LQKENI. CDR3 amino acids: CASSPAGEGGYTF. The CDR3 coding sequence is TGTGCCAGCTCACCAGCAGGGGAAGGTGGCTACACCTTC.

This clone was counted a single time. The V and J genes are TRBV2 and TRBJ2-5; 12 positions agree with TRBD2. The germline gives CDR1 SNHLY, CDR2 FYNNEI. V lost 7 bases to trimming and J lost 4 bases; unmatched junction nucleotides: 13. This CDR3 spans 17 amino acids. The CDR3 spells CASTEGWLAGGRETQYF. DNA of the CDR3: TGTGCCAGCACAGAGGGATGGCTAGCGGGAGGGCGAGAGACCCAGTACTTC.

The rearrangement links TRBV19 to TRBJ1-4; D perhaps matches TRBD1 (6 bases). The V end was cut by 6 bases, the J end by 7 bases, with 18 bases between. This CDR3 is 15 amino acids long. Germline V gene data show CDR1 as LNHDA and CDR2 as SQIVND (reference sequence). The CDR3: CASRKRGGAREKLFF. The CDR3 coding sequence is TGTGCCAGTAGGAAGAGGGGGGGGGCGCGTGAAAAACTGTTTTTT.

The chain links TRBV4-2 to TRBJ1-2, with D possibly matching TRBD1 (6 bases). The CDR3 length is 16 residues. Germline values: CDR1 LGHNA, CDR2 YNFKEQ. With 0 bases removed from V and 2 bases from J, the gap between germline ends came to 13 bases. This chain's CDR3 is CASSQDFQGSNYGYTF. In DNA, the CDR3 is TGTGCCAGCAGCCAAGATTTTCAGGGGAGCAACTATGGCTACACCTTC.

In DNA form, the CDR3 reads TGTGCCAGCAGTCTACAGGGGCAGAATCAGCCCCAGCATTTT. Protein: CASSLQGQNQPQHF. The chain links TRBV2 to TRBJ1-5; 7 nucleotides match TRBD1. Looked up from germline, CDR1 is SNHLY and CDR2 is FYNNEI. This CDR3 is built from 14 residues. After removal of 5 bases from V and 4 bases from J, the junction contained 5 bases not matched to a gene.

The chain has TRBV2 and TRBJ2-5; 12 positions match TRBD2. The CDR3 totals 16 residues. The trim removed 6 bases at V and 5 bases at J, leaving 10 bases unmatched. The germline CDR1 and CDR2 sequences are SNHLY and FYNNEI. CDR3 amino acids: CASSERLAGVGETQYF. The CDR3 nucleotides are TGTGCCAGCAGCGAGAGACTAGCGGGAGTAGGGGAGACCCAGTACTTC.

This chain joins TRBV5-1 and TRBJ2-1; 12 bases map to TRBD1. V was pared by 4 bases and J by 3 bases, with 11 bases of the junction left unmatched. CDR3 size: 18 residues. The germline V gene encodes CDR1 SGHRS and CDR2 YFSETQ. The CDR3 protein is CASSLTVGQGAFYNEQFF. The CDR3, as DNA: TGCGCCAGCAGCCTAACCGTGGGACAGGGGGCTTTCTACAATGAGCAGTTCTTC.

The genes are TRBV3-1 (or the pseudogene TRBV3-2) and TRBJ1-2; TRBD1 is a possible D gene (6 bases). Between the trimmed V and J ends, which lost 5 bases and 8 bases, there was a span of 15 bases. From germline, CDR1 is LGHDT and CDR2 YNNKEL (reference sequence). The CDR3 is made up of 13 amino acids. As DNA, the CDR3 is TGTGCCAGCAGCAAACAGGGCGGAGAGGGCTACACCTTC. Its protein is CASSKQGGEGYTF.

V and J are TRBV6-2 or TRBV6-3 and TRBJ1-5, with D possibly being TRBD1 (5 bases). From germline, CDR1 is MNHEY and CDR2 SVGEGT. The CDR3 loop spans 11 amino acids. V shed 5 bases and J shed 6 bases, with 5 bases lying between them. The CDR3 DNA reads as TGTGCCAGCAGTCAGGGTCAGCCCCAGCATTTT. It is translated as CASSQGQPQHF.

This chain links TRBV9 with TRBJ1-3; D gene unclear. The V gene's germline CDR1 is SGDLS and CDR2 YYNGEE. V was pared by 4 bases and J by 5 bases, with 19 bases between. The CDR3 extends over 16 amino acids. The CDR3 region is CASSLSLEPSRNTIYF. CDR3 DNA: TGTGCCAGCAGCCTTTCCCTAGAGCCCAGCAGAAACACCATATATTTT.

The chain uses TRBV7-2 and TRBJ2-4, with a possible D match to TRBD1 (5 bases). Trimming cost V 1 base and J 0 bases, with 19 bases left between them. The CDR3 has 19 residues. Germline V lookup: CDR1 SGHTA, CDR2 FQGNSA. The CDR3: CASSLGVGPQIIAKNIQYF. The DNA of the CDR3 is TGTGCCAGCAGCTTAGGGGTGGGGCCGCAAATAATAGCCAAAAACATTCAGTACTTC. Using reference TRBV7-2 and TRBJ2-4 for the parts outside the CDR3, the full variable domain is GAGVSQSPSNKVTEKGKDVELRCDPISGHTALYWYRQSLGQGLEFLIYFQGNSAPDKSGLPSDRFSAERTGGSVSTLTIQRTQQEDSAVYLCASSLGVGPQIIAKNIQYFGAGTRLSVL.

The chain recombines TRBV2 with TRBJ2-3; 14 positions agree with TRBD2. Looked up from germline, CDR1 is SNHLY and CDR2 is FYNNEI. The CDR3 runs to 18 residues. V trimming: 7 bases; J trimming: 5 bases; junction bases outside the gene matches: 14. CDR3 region: CASTTFSGTSGGLDTQYF. CDR3 bases: TGTGCCAGCACTACGTTTTCCGGGACTAGCGGGGGTTTAGATACGCAGTATTTT.

This chain uses TRBV19 with TRBJ1-2; 7 bases align to TRBD1. The CDR3 consists of 14 residues. Germline lookup yields CDR1 LNHDA and CDR2 SQIVND (reference sequence). V shed 4 bases and J 4 bases; nucleotides not matched to a gene: 6. CDR3 residues: CASSTPDRTYGYTF. The CDR3 region has the DNA TGTGCCAGTAGTACCCCGGACAGGACCTATGGCTACACCTTC.

The V and J genes are TRBV5-6 and TRBJ2-3, with D uncertain. Germline assignment: CDR1 SGHDT and CDR2 YYEEEE. V shed 5 bases and J shed 0 bases, with 13 bases lying between them. The CDR3 contains 15 residues. The CDR3 sequence: CASRAVRRSTDTQYF. In nucleotides, the CDR3 is TGTGCCAGCAGAGCCGTACGGAGAAGCACAGATACGCAGTATTTT. Filled out from reference TRBV5-6 and TRBJ2-3, the complete variable domain reads DAGVTQSPTHLIKTRGQQVTLRCSPKSGHDTVSWYQQALGQGPQFIFQYYEEEERQRGNFPDRFSGHQFPNYSSELNVNALLLGDSALYLCASRAVRRSTDTQYFGPGTRLTVL.

V and J are TRBV23-1 and TRBJ2-2; the match to TRBD2 covers 8 bases. TRBV23-1 is filed as an ORF, its function uncertain. With V trimmed by 4 bases and J by 3 bases, 7 bases remained unmatched. The CDR3 length is 16 residues. This CDR3 reads CASSRRSGGYTGELFF. For the CDR3, the DNA is TGCGCCAGCAGTCGTCGGAGCGGGGGATACACCGGGGAGCTGTTTTTT.

The chain carries TRBV5-1 and TRBJ1-2; D remains ambiguous. Trimming shortened V by 5 bases and J by 1 base, and 9 bases separated the two germline ends. Germline CDR1 and CDR2: SGHRS and YFSETQ. This CDR3 is built from 13 residues. In DNA form, the CDR3 reads TGCGCCAGCAGGAGGGATTTTAACTATGGCTACACCTTC. This gives the protein CASRRDFNYGYTF.

The CDR3 loop reads CASSLFSTSGAAGVLDTQYF. CDR3 coding DNA: TGTGCCAGCAGCTTATTCTCGACTAGCGGGGCGGCAGGGGTCCTAGATACGCAGTATTTT. The V and J genes are TRBV7-3 and TRBJ2-3; TRBD2 matches 11 bases. CDR1 is SGHTA and CDR2 is FQGTGA in the germline V gene. V trimming: 2 bases; J trimming: 5 bases; junction bases outside the gene matches: 18. This CDR3 has 20 amino acids.

The chain employs TRBV10-3 and TRBJ1-2; 9 bases agree with TRBD1. This CDR3 comprises 13 residues. J lost 3 bases, V lost 10 bases, and 6 bases had no gene match. Per germline, CDR1 ENHRY and CDR2 SYGVKD. In DNA form, the CDR3 reads TGTGCCACCGTAACAGGGGGCGACTATGGCTACACCTTC. Its translation is CATVTGGDYGYTF.

The chain employs TRBV7-9 and TRBJ2-7; unclear D gene. The CDR3 runs to 11 residues. CDR1 and CDR2 from the germline V gene are SEHNR and FQNEAQ (reference sequence). V was shortened by 1 base and J by 7 bases, with 5 bases between the two germline ends. The CDR3 DNA reads TGTGCCAGCAGCTTAGTGGAGGAGCAGTACTTC. Translated, it gives CASSLVEEQYF.

The chain is built from TRBV7-2 and TRBJ2-6; 7 bases align to TRBD2. The CDR3 sequence is 16 residues long. After removal of 5 bases from V and 2 bases from J, the junction contained 6 bases not matched to a gene. Germline CDR1 reads SGHTA; CDR2 reads FQGNSA. The CDR3 reads CASSPSGRAGANVLTF. In DNA, the CDR3 is TGTGCCAGCAGCCCTAGCGGAAGGGCTGGGGCCAACGTCCTGACTTTC.

The J gene is TRBJ1-1, the V gene TRBV4-3; possibly TRBD1 for D (5 bases). CDR1 is LGHNA, CDR2 YSLEER, per germline. The V end was cut by 4 bases, the J end by 4 bases, with 16 bases between. The CDR3 extends over 15 amino acids. CDR3 region: CASSPGLARGTEAFF. The CDR3 coding sequence is TGCGCCAGCAGCCCGGGCCTGGCAAGGGGCACTGAAGCTTTCTTT.

Here the CDR3 DNA reads TGTGCCAGCAGCTTAGAAGGGGGCGATTTCAATGAGCAGTTCTTC. Translated: CASSLEGGDFNEQFF. V gene TRBV7-9 combines with J gene TRBJ2-1; 7 nucleotides agree with TRBD1. Germline loops: CDR1 SEHNR, CDR2 FQNEAQ (reference sequence). The CDR3 loop spans 15 amino acids. With 1 base clipped from V and 6 bases from J, the junction kept 6 bases outside the gene matches. Variable domain in full (rest from reference TRBV7-9 and TRBJ2-1): DTGVSQNPRHKITKRGQNVTFRCDPISEHNRLYWYRQTLGQGPEFLTYFQNEAQLEKSRLLSDRFSAERPKGSFSTLEIQRTEQGDSAMYLCASSLEGGDFNEQFFGPGTRLTVL.

The chain recombines TRBV6-2 or TRBV6-3 with TRBJ1-1; D may be TRBD1 (5 bases). Germline V gene data show CDR1 as MNHEY and CDR2 as SVGEGT. V was shortened by 5 bases and J by 0 bases, with 13 bases between the two germline ends. This CDR3 comprises 15 residues. CDR3 DNA: TGTGCCAGCAGTCGAAAGGGGAACATGAACACTGAAGCTTTCTTT. Amino acid sequence: CASSRKGNMNTEAFF.

The J gene is TRBJ2-5, the V gene TRBV11-3; D gene uncertain. Germline CDR1 and CDR2: SGHNT and YENEEA. The CDR3 has 13 residues. V lost 2 bases to trimming and J lost 1 base, with 5 bases between them. CDR3 sequence reads: CASSLSVQETQYF. As DNA, the CDR3 is TGTGCCAGCAGCTTAAGCGTCCAAGAGACCCAGTACTTC.